This TCR beta chain stems from a study of long-term antiretroviral therapy in people with HIV. The study, taken as a whole, reports: Post-ART diversity increased but stayed below transplant donor controls.

They ran version v3.0 of the immunoSEQ assay at survey level. Generated by immunoSEQ multiplex PCR, the TCRdb table keeps only in-frame clones and is missing some. The top ten hold less than 5% of the sample, which has tens of thousands of clones, 86% seen once. Details on this clone: Its antigen remains unknown.

The CDR3 loop spans 19 amino acids. Germline assignment: CDR1 MNHEY and CDR2 SMNVEV (reference sequence). Deletions cut 1 base from V and 11 bases from J, with 27 bases between. V gene TRBV27 combines with J gene TRBJ1-6, with unresolved D. Sequences were derived from unsorted PBMCs, sampled 1.3 years after starting antiretroviral therapy. This receptor was identified in a man aged 60 to 75 with HIV. The CDR3 nucleotides read TGTGCCAGCAGTTTATTGGACGGTAGAGTTAACTCGCTAGGTCCACCCCTCCACTTT. Translating it yields CASSLLDGRVNSLGPPLHF.